Following are 15 T cell receptor beta chains from one sample sequenced in a study of CD8+CD57+ T cells in acquired aplastic anemia. The authors sequenced patients whose flow cytometry had shown CD8+CD57+ cell expansion. Genomic DNA constituted the template upon which TCR beta VDJ and CDR3 profiling was performed. Via MiXCR, TCRdb re-called the reads, giving one row per CDR3 protein. The sample includes roughly 260,000 distinct CDR3 sequences, around 45% of them seen just once. The sample was sorted CD4+, CD8+, or CD8+CD57+ T cells (not recorded which) from PBMCs. These receptor sequences come from a human donor with aplastic anemia.

This clonotype was seen once. A much larger clone differs from this one at a single base, so this may be a read error. The chain couples TRBV7-8 to TRBJ2-1; maybe TRBD2 (5 bases). With 3 bases removed from V and 8 bases from J, the gap between germline ends came to 29 bases. CDR3 length: 19 residues. The germline gives CDR1 SGHVS, CDR2 FQNEAQ. CDR3 residues: CASSLAHLSRGWVYDEQFF. CDR3 sequence (DNA): TGTGCCAGCAGCTTGGCACATCTCTCTCGGGGATGGGTTTACGATGAGCAGTTCTTC.

V gene TRBV7-2 combines with J gene TRBJ2-1, with 11 nucleotides matching TRBD2. With V trimmed by 1 base and J by 5 bases, 4 bases remained unmatched. The CDR3 is 16 amino acids. CDR1 SGHTA and CDR2 FQGNSA come from the germline V gene. The CDR3 nucleotides are TGTGCCAGCAGCTTAGGTTTGACTAGCGGGGACAATGAGCAGTTCTTC. This translates into CASSLGLTSGDNEQFF.

The V and J genes are TRBV19 and TRBJ1-1; D remains ambiguous. CDR3 length: 13 residues. In germline, CDR1 is LNHDA, CDR2 SQIVND (reference sequence). V was cut by 3 bases and J by 3 bases, with 8 bases left in between. As DNA, the CDR3 is TGTGCCAGTAGTATTAGATGGGACACTGAAGCTTTCTTT. This sequence encodes CASSIRWDTEAFF.

A note on this clonotype: A much bigger clone sits one base away, suggesting this may be a read error. The V call is TRBV6-6, the J call TRBJ2-7; D is undetermined. The CDR3 contains 13 residues. Trimming shortened V by 1 base and J by 0 bases, and 4 bases separated the two germline ends. Germline V CDR1 and CDR2: MNHNY, SVGAGI (reference sequence). CDR3 in DNA: TGTGCCAGCAGTTACTGGGACTCCTACGAGCAGTACTTC. Encoded protein: CASSYWDSYEQYF.

In its sample, this clonotype was seen many times. The CDR3 DNA follows: TGTGCCAGCAGTGAGCTGACTAGCGGGGGGTCAGATACGCAGTATTTT. It encodes CASSELTSGGSDTQYF. The chain recombines TRBV6-4 with TRBJ2-3, with 13 bases that match TRBD2. Germline V gene lookup returns CDR1 MRHNA and CDR2 SNTAGT. CDR3 length equals 16 residues. V lost 3 bases and J lost 4; bases outside the gene matches: 4.

In regard to this clonotype: At one of its ends the junction is not consistent with the germline gene, which may arise from a read error. The chain joins TRBV7-9 to TRBJ1-1, with 8 bases fitting TRBD1. This CDR3 comprises 14 residues. The germline gives CDR1 SEHNR, CDR2 FQNEAQ (reference sequence). The CDR3 is CASSQVDRGSEASF. The CDR3 nucleotides are TGTGCCAGCAGCCAAGTCGACAGGGGCTCTGAAGCTTCCTTT.

This clonotype has at least ten counts. This chain joins TRBV7-2 and TRBJ2-3, with 7 bases lining up with TRBD2. The ends lost 3 bases at V and 5 bases at J; junction bases unmatched: 8. The germline gives CDR1 SGHTA, CDR2 FQGNSA. CDR3 size: 15 residues. The chain's CDR3 is CASSLLSGMGDTQYF. In DNA, the CDR3 is TGTGCCAGCAGCTTGCTCAGCGGGATGGGAGATACGCAGTATTTT.

This clonotype was observed a few times. A read error may explain this, as a much larger clone is one base away. Since the CDR3 does not end with the conserved phenylalanine or tryptophan, this likely comes from a read error. The rearrangement uses TRBV20-1 and TRBJ2-7, with D perhaps TRBD1 (8 bases). The CDR3 is made up of 14 amino acids. The V gene lost 0 bases and the J gene lost 4 bases, with 13 bases spanning the gap. In germline, CDR1 is DFQATT, CDR2 SNEGSKA (reference sequence). This CDR3 is CSARDPQGGYEQYS. CDR3 bases: TGCAGTGCTAGAGACCCACAGGGGGGGTACGAGCAGTACTCC.

In this sample, this clonotype turned up many times. The CDR3 reads CASSPLAGGDGELFF. The CDR3 DNA follows: TGTGCCAGCAGCCCACTAGCGGGGGGGGACGGGGAGCTGTTTTTT. The V call is TRBV7-3, the J call TRBJ2-2; 13 nucleotides line up with TRBD2. This CDR3 contains 15 residues. The germline gives CDR1 SGHTA, CDR2 FQGTGA. V lost 5 bases, J lost 7 bases, and 4 bases stayed unmatched.

The chain links TRBV15 to TRBJ1-1; 10 bases fit TRBD1. This CDR3 is built from 16 residues. Germline CDR1 and CDR2: LNHNV and YYDKDF (reference sequence). V was pared by 2 bases and J by 4 bases, with 7 bases of the junction left unmatched. CDR3 coding DNA: TGTGCCACCAGCAGAAAGACAGGGGGCAGGGGCACTGAAGCTTTCTTT. Translating gives CATSRKTGGRGTEAFF.

In this sample, this clonotype turned up many times. The chain uses TRBV28 and TRBJ1-6; tentatively, D is TRBD1 (5 bases). The CDR3 spans 14 residues. Per the germline V gene, CDR1 is MDHEN and CDR2 is SYDVKM. The V gene lost 6 bases and the J gene lost 7 bases, with 13 bases spanning the gap. DNA for the CDR3: TGTGCCAGCAGCCCCGGGACTGCAAATTCACCCCTCCACTTT. As protein: CASSPGTANSPLHF.

This chain's CDR3 is CASSLRSGAHLHF. The CDR3 DNA follows: TGTGCCAGCAGCCTCCGTTCCGGAGCGCACCTCCACTTT. V usage is TRBV7-3 and J usage is TRBJ1-6; D is undetermined. The CDR3 consists of 13 residues. Trimming removed 5 bases at V and 15 bases at J, with 17 bases between. The germline gives CDR1 SGHTA, CDR2 FQGTGA. Based on the CDR3 plus reference TRBV7-3 and TRBJ1-6, the full variable domain is GAGVSQTPSNKVTEKGKYVELRCDPISGHTALYWYRQSLGQGPEFLIYFQGTGAADDSGLPNDRFFAVRPEGSVSTLKIQRTERGDSAVYLCASSLRSGAHLHFGNGTRLTVT.

This clonotype appeared many times. One end of the junction is discordant with germline, which a read error may explain. This chain joins TRBV7-7 and TRBJ2-5; D is unclear. This CDR3 region has 13 residues. The germline V gene encodes CDR1 SSHAT and CDR2 FNYEAQ (reference sequence). The CDR3 DNA reads TGTGCTAGCAGCTTAGCTTATGGGGAGACCCAGTACTTC. This gives the protein CASSLAYGETQYF.

This clonotype was detected many times. The chain couples TRBV5-6 to TRBJ2-1; weak D call: TRBD2 (6 bases). V was pared by 9 bases and J by 6 bases, with 25 bases between. The CDR3 consists of 16 residues. Germline V gene data show CDR1 as SGHDT and CDR2 as YYEEEE. The CDR3 DNA sequence: TGTGCCACGGGTAAAGCGGGCGGGTCACGGCTCAATGAGCAGTTCTTC. Encoded protein: CATGKAGGSRLNEQFF.

V is TRBV2 and J is TRBJ1-1; 10 nucleotides match TRBD1. V was clipped by 5 bases and J by 5 bases; unmatched bases: 2. CDR1 SNHLY and CDR2 FYNNEI come from the germline V gene. This CDR3 has 13 residues. The CDR3 sequence is CASSKDRGTEAFF. The CDR3, as DNA: TGTGCCAGCAGTAAGGACAGGGGGACTGAAGCTTTCTTT.